This TCR beta chain was sequenced for a study of cytomegalovirus exposure and HLA in healthy donors. The overall study: Out of 170 million or so T cells, an earlier analysis found more than 95 million unique TCR beta sequences in total. Whole-study results and caveats: Presence/absence results assume similar sequencing depth per donor, which may not hold. What a later analysis showed was that several of the most significant clusters appeared linked to common viral pathogens.

The V end was cut by 4 bases, the J end by 6 bases, with 10 bases between. The germline V gene encodes CDR1 LGHNA and CDR2 YNFKEQ. This CDR3 contains 13 residues. It was with 60 Vbeta and 13 Jbeta primers that the PCR ran. Libraries were prepared by immunoSEQ multiplex PCR; TCRdb keeps only in-frame clonotypes and omits some of them. The data show 150,000 to 200,000 clones, with 80% seen just once and around 1.3% held by the top ten. In regard to this clone: Its antigen is currently unknown.

The sequencing sample was made of PBMCs. The receptor was derived from a woman in her forties or fifties in good health and CMV-seronegative. V is TRBV4-2 and J is TRBJ2-1; D uncertain. CDR3 loop: CASSLQPGNEQFF. The CDR3 region has the DNA TGTGCCAGCAGCCTCCAACCGGGCAATGAGCAGTTCTTC.